The 11 T cell receptor beta chains below all came from one sample that was sequenced in a study of CD8+ T cells in alopecia areata. As to treatment: oral pan-JAK inhibitor, 5-10 mg twice daily. RNA extraction was followed by reverse transcription into cDNA, which acted as the sequencing template. Sequenced by immunoSEQ multiplex PCR; TCRdb stores in-frame clones only, minus some. The sample lists roughly 92,000 clones; about 71% were seen once. The source material was CD8+ T cells sorted from blood, sampled between weeks 44 and 45, from a patient treated with tofacitinib. Source of these receptors: a human donor with alopecia areata.

The rearrangement joins TRBV5-6 to TRBJ2-1, with 9 positions matching TRBD2. V dropped 6 bases and J dropped 8; count of bases not matched to a gene: 6. CDR1 is SGHDT and CDR2 is YYEEEE in the germline V gene. CDR3 length equals 13 residues. The CDR3 coding sequence is TGTGCCAGCATTGCGGGGGGGCAACATGAGCAGTTCTTC. Protein product: CASIAGGQHEQFF.

This clone has only a few counts. V is TRBV29-1 and J is TRBJ2-6; D ambiguous. This CDR3 region has 16 residues. Germline V gene data show CDR1 as SQVTM and CDR2 as ANQGSEA. The ends were cut back, 4 bases at V and 0 bases at J, with 13 bases in the middle. CDR3 residues: CSVAELGSSGANVLTF. For the CDR3, the DNA is TGCAGCGTTGCGGAGCTCGGATCCTCTGGGGCCAACGTCCTGACTTTC.

J is TRBJ2-7 and V is TRBV7-2, with TRBD2 matching over 8 bases. The V gene end was trimmed by 4 bases and the J gene end by 2 bases; junction bases not matched to a gene: 1. Germline-derived CDR1 and CDR2 are SGHTA and FQGNSA. CDR3 length: 13 residues. The CDR3 loop reads CASSSGGPYEQYF. The CDR3 region has the DNA TGTGCCAGCAGCTCGGGGGGGCCCTACGAGCAGTACTTC.

The gene calls are TRBV7-8 and TRBJ2-2; D ambiguous. The germline gives CDR1 SGHVS, CDR2 FQNEAQ. Trimming removed 1 base from V and 9 bases from J, with 3 bases in between. The CDR3 covers 11 residues. CDR3 sequence: CASSLGRELFF. CDR3 nucleotides: TGTGCCAGCAGCTTAGGGCGGGAGCTGTTTTTT.

The chain employs TRBV5-6 and TRBJ2-7, with 8 bases aligning to TRBD1. This CDR3 is built from 16 residues. CDR1 is SGHDT, CDR2 YYEEEE, per germline. V was clipped by 4 bases and J by 3 bases; unmatched bases: 12. The CDR3 sequence: CASSPTRQGLNYEQYF. DNA of the CDR3: TGTGCCAGCAGCCCAACACGACAGGGGCTGAACTACGAGCAGTACTTC.

The chain carries TRBV29-1 and TRBJ2-2, with 7 bases fitting TRBD1. The junction had 1 base not matched to a gene; V was cut back by 6 bases and J by 0 bases. The CDR3 runs to 13 residues. The germline gives CDR1 SQVTM, CDR2 ANQGSEA. The CDR3 DNA reads as TGCAGCGTCGACAGGGCGAACACCGGGGAGCTGTTTTTT. Amino acid sequence: CSVDRANTGELFF.

As regards this clone: The same CDR3 is also encoded by other DNA sequences in this sample. CDR3: CASSLANEQFF. DNA of the CDR3: TGTGCCAGCAGCTTAGCAAATGAGCAGTTCTTC. V usage is TRBV7-8 and J usage is TRBJ2-1; no definite D call. The CDR3 has 11 residues. CDR1 is SGHVS, CDR2 FQNEAQ, per germline. The V end was cut by 0 bases, the J end by 7 bases, with 1 base between.

This clone was observed a few times. The chain joins TRBV7-2 to TRBJ2-3; D gene ambiguous. V dropped 7 bases and J dropped 7 bases, with 12 bases sitting between them. The CDR3 loop spans 12 amino acids. CDR1 is SGHTA and CDR2 is FQGNSA in the germline V gene. CDR3 residues: CASTDVVNTQYF. The CDR3 bases are TGTGCCAGCACCGACGTGGTGAATACGCAGTATTTT. Full variable domain (missing parts from reference TRBV7-2 and TRBJ2-3): GAGVSQSPSNKVTEKGKDVELRCDPISGHTALYWYRQSLGQGLEFLIYFQGNSAPDKSGLPSDRFSAERTGGSVSTLTIQRTQQEDSAVYLCASTDVVNTQYFGPGTRLTVL.

The chain has TRBV7-9 and TRBJ1-1; maybe TRBD1 (6 bases). Germline V gene data show CDR1 as SEHNR and CDR2 as FQNEAQ (reference sequence). This CDR3 is 11 amino acids long. V lost 10 bases to trimming and J lost 10 bases, with 16 bases between them. The CDR3 nucleotides read TGTGCCATTTTCTCAATACAGGGAGCTTTCTTT. The encoded protein is CAIFSIQGAFF.

The rearrangement links TRBV27 to TRBJ2-3, with D perhaps matching TRBD2 (6 bases). V was shortened by 8 bases and J by 2 bases, with 14 bases between the two germline ends. The V gene's germline CDR1 is MNHEY and CDR2 SMNVEV (reference sequence). This CDR3 is built from 14 residues. The CDR3 spells CASATGGITDTQYF. DNA for the CDR3: TGTGCCAGCGCCACTGGGGGGATCACAGATACGCAGTATTTT.

This clone has just one count. The chain carries TRBV6-5 and TRBJ2-7, with 7 positions matching TRBD1. The germline gives CDR1 MNHEY, CDR2 SVGAGI. The CDR3 loop spans 13 amino acids. Trimming at V came to 6 bases and at J to 1 base, leaving 3 bases not matched to a gene. The CDR3 region is CASRPTGSYEQYF. CDR3 DNA sequence: TGTGCCAGCAGGCCGACAGGGTCCTACGAGCAGTACTTC.